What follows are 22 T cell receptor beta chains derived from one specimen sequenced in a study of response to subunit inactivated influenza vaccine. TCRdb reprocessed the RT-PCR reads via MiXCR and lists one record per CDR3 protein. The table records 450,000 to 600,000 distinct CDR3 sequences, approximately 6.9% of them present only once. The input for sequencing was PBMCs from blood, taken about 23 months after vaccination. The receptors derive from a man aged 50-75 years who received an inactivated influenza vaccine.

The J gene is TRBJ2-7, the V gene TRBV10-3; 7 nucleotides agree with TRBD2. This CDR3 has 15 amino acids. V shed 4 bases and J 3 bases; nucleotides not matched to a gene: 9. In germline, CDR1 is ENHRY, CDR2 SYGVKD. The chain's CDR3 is CAISASAGGGYEQYF. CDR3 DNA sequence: TGTGCCATCAGTGCCTCGGCCGGCGGGGGCTACGAGCAGTACTTC.

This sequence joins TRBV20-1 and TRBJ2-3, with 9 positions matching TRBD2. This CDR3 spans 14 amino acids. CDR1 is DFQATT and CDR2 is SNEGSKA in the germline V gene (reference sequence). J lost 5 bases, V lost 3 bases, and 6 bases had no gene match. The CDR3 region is CSASRRGGQDTQYF. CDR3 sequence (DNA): TGCAGTGCTAGCCGGCGGGGGGGGCAAGATACGCAGTATTTT.

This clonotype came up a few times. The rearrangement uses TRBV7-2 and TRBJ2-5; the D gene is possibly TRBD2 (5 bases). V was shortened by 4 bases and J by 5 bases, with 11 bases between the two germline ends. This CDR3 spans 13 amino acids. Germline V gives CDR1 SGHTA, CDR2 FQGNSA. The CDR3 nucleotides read TGTGCCAGCAGCTCTAGCAGGATCGAGACCCAGTACTTC. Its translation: CASSSSRIETQYF.

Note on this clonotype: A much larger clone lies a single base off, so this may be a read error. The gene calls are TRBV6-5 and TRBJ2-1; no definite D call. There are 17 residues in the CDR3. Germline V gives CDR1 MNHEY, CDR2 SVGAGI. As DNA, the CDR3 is TGTGCCAGCGGTTACTCGATAAGCGCCCCCTCCTACAATGAGCAGTTCTTC. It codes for CASGYSISAPSYNEQFF.

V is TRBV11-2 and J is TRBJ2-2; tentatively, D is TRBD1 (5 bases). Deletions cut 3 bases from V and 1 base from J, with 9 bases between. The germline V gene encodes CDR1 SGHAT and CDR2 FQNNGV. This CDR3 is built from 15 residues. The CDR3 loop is CASSLMTENTGELFF. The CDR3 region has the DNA TGTGCCAGCAGCTTGATGACAGAGAACACCGGGGAGCTGTTTTTT.

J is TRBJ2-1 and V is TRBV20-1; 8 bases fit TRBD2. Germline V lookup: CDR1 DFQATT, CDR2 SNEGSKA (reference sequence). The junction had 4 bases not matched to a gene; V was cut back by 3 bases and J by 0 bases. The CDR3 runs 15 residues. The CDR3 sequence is CSARPSGYSYNEQFF. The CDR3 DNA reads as TGCAGTGCTAGGCCTAGCGGGTACTCCTACAATGAGCAGTTCTTC.

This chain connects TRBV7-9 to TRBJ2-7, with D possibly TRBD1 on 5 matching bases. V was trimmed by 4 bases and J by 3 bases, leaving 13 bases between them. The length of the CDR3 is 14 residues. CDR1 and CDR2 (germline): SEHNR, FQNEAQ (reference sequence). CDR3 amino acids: CASSSGNRIYEQYF. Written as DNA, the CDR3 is TGTGCCAGCAGCTCCGGTAACAGGATCTACGAGCAGTACTTC.

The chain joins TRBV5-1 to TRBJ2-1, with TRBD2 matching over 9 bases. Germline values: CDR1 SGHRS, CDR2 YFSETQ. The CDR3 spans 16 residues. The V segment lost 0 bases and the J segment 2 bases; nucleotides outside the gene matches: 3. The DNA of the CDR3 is TGCGCCAGCAGCTTGGGGAGCGGGGGGCCCTACAATGAGCAGTTCTTC. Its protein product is CASSLGSGGPYNEQFF.

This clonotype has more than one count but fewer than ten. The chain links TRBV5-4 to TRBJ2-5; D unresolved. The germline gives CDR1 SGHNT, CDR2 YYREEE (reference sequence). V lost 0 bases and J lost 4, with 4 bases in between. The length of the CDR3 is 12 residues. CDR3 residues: CASSLETETQYF. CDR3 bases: TGTGCCAGCAGCTTGGAGACAGAGACCCAGTACTTC.

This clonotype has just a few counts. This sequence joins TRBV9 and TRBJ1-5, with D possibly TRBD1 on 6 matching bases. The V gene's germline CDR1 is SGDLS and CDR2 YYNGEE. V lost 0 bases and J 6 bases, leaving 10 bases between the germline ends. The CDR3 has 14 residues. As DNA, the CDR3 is TGTGCCAGCAGCGTAGGGTCAGGGGTTCAGCCCCAGCATTTT. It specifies CASSVGSGVQPQHF.

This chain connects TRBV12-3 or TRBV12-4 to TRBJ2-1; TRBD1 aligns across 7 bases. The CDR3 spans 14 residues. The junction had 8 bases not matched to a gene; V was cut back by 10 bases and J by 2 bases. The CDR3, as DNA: TGTGCCACCTCGACAGGGATCACCTACAATGAGCAGTTCTTC. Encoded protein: CATSTGITYNEQFF.

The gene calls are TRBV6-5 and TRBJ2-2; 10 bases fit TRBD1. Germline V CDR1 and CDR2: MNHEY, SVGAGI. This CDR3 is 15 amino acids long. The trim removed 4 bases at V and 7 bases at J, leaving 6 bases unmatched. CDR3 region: CASSLETGGNGELFF. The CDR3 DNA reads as TGTGCCAGCAGTTTAGAGACAGGGGGCAACGGGGAGCTGTTTTTT.

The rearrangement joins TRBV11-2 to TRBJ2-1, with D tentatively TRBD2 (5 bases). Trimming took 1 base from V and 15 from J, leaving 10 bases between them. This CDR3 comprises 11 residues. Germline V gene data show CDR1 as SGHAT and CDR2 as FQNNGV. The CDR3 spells CASSLARGLFF. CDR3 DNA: TGTGCCAGCAGCTTAGCTCGCGGGTTGTTCTTC.

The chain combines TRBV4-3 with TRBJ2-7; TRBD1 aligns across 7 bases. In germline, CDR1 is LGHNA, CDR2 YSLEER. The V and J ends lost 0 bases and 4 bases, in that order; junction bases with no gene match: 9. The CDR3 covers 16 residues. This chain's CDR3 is CASSQDSTGAGYEQYF. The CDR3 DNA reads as TGCGCCAGCAGCCAAGATAGCACAGGGGCTGGGTACGAGCAGTACTTC.

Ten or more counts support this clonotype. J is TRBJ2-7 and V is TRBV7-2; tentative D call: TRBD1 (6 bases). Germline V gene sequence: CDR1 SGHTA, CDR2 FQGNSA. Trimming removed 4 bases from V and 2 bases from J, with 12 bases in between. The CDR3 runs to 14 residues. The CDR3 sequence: CASSYMDRTYEQYF. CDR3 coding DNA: TGTGCCAGCAGCTACATGGACAGAACCTACGAGCAGTACTTC.

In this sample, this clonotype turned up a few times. CDR3 coding DNA: TGTGCCAGCAGTGAGTCGGGCCGATCAAACATTCAGTACTTC. Protein product: CASSESGRSNIQYF. The chain couples TRBV2 to TRBJ2-4; D gene uncertain. Germline CDR1 is SNHLY and CDR2 is FYNNEI. This CDR3 comprises 14 residues. V was clipped by 3 bases and J by 6 bases, with 12 bases between them. Combining the CDR3 with reference TRBV2 and TRBJ2-4 gives the whole variable domain EPEVTQTPSHQVTQMGQEVILRCVPISNHLYFYWYRQILGQKVEFLVSFYNNEISEKSEIFDDQFSVERPDGSNFTLKIRSTKLEDSAMYFCASSESGRSNIQYFGAGTRLSVL.

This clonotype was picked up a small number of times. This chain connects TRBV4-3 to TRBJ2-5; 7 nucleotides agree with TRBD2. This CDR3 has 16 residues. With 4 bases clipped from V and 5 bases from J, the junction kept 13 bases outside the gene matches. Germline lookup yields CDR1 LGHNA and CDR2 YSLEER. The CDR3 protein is CASSRTVHGGSETQYF. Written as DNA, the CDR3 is TGCGCCAGCAGCCGAACTGTGCACGGGGGGAGTGAGACCCAGTACTTC.

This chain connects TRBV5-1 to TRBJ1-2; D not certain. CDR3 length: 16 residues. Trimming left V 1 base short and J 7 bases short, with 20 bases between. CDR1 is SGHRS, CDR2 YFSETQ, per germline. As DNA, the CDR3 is TGCGCCAGCAGCTTGACAAGCACCGCCGGGTTAGGTGGCTACACCTTC. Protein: CASSLTSTAGLGGYTF.

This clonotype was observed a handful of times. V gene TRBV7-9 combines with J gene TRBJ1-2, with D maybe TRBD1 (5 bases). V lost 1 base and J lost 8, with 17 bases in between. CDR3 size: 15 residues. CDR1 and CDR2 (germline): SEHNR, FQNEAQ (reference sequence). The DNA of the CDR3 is TGTGCCAGCAGCTTAGGGGGCCAGCCCGACGGGGGCTACACCTTC. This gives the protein CASSLGGQPDGGYTF.

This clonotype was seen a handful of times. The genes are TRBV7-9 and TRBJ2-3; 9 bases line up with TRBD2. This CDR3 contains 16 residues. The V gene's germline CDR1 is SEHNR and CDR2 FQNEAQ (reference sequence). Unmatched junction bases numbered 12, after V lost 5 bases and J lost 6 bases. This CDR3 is CASSVGLAGASDTQYF. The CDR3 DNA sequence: TGTGCCAGCAGCGTGGGGTTAGCGGGAGCAAGTGATACGCAGTATTTT. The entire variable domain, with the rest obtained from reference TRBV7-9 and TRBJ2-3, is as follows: DTGVSQNPRHKITKRGQNVTFRCDPISEHNRLYWYRQTLGQGPEFLTYFQNEAQLEKSRLLSDRFSAERPKGSFSTLEIQRTEQGDSAMYLCASSVGLAGASDTQYFGPGTRLTVL.

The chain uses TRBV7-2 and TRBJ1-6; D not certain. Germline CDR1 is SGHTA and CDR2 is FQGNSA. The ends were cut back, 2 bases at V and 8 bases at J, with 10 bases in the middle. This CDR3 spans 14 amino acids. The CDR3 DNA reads TGTGCCAGCAGCTTAAGGCTAGGCGATTCACCCCTCCACTTT. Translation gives CASSLRLGDSPLHF.

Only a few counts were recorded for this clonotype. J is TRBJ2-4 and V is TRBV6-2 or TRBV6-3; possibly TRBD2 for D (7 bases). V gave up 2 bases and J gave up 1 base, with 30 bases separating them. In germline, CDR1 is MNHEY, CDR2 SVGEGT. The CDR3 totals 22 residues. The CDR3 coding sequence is TGTGCCAGCAGTTACCCGACGGTAGAGCGGGACACTAGTACCGTTGCCAAAAACATTCAGTACTTC. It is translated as CASSYPTVERDTSTVAKNIQYF.